The sequence of this TCR beta chain was determined in a study of T cell repertoires in cytomegalovirus infection. In the study overall: Evidence of both CMV infection and a matching HLA type came from public TCR beta signatures. Study outcomes and limitations: HLA-C-restricted, CMV-specific TCR beta clonotypes were dominant ex vivo. CMV carriers with the relevant HLA were identified by cumulative public TCR beta family frequency.

This clonotype was seen more than once but under ten times. Its antigen is as yet unknown. Germline CDR1 is LNHNV and CDR2 is YYDKDF (reference sequence). The V gene lost 7 bases and the J gene lost 0 bases, with 7 bases spanning the gap. This CDR3 contains 13 residues. TCRdb passed the reads through MiXCR, listing each CDR3 protein once. The top ten hold over 13% of the sample, which has approximately 910,000 distinct CDR3 sequences, around 31% seen once. The sequence derives from a human donor in good health (CMV status not recorded). Some clones in this sample may be carry-over from other donors' samples. V is TRBV15 and J is TRBJ2-1; D possibly matches TRBD1 or TRBD2 (5 bases each). Sequencing used cultured CD8+ T cells from PBMCs, obtained from culture after CMV antigen stimulation. CDR3 sequence (DNA): TGTGCCACCAAGGGGAGCTCCTACAATGAGCAGTTCTTC. Translated: CATKGSSYNEQFF.